The TCR beta chain under discussion was sequenced for a study of cytomegalovirus exposure and HLA in healthy donors. In the study overall: Within an early data release were about 85 million unique TCRs drawn from HLA-typed donors.

General study results and limits: Researchers catalogued roughly 150 TCR beta chains as cytomegalovirus-associated. Later on, analysis showed that most CMV-associated TCR beta chains appeared to be HLA-restricted.

V lost 8 bases, J lost 6 bases, and 3 bases stayed unmatched. This CDR3 is built from 13 residues. Germline V gene sequence: CDR1 MNHNS, CDR2 SASEGT. With respect to this clone: The antigen remains undetermined.

PCR amplification relied on 60 Vbeta primers (plus 13 Jbeta primers). TCRdb keeps only in-frame clones here, not all; method: immunoSEQ multiplex PCR. The sample has some 120,000 clones; about three quarters are singletons. The V call is TRBV6-1, the J call TRBJ2-7, with TRBD2 identical over 14 bases. The clonotype originates from a woman in her thirties or forties in good health and CMV-seronegative. Sequencing used PBMCs. CDR3 region: CASGGTSGSEQYF. CDR3 DNA: TGTGCCAGCGGGGGGACTAGCGGGAGCGAGCAGTACTTC.